This passage covers 24 T cell receptor beta chains from one sample sequenced in a study of blood T cell repertoires in COVID-19. Some clones are missing from TCRdb's copy, which holds only in-frame ones; the method was immunoSEQ multiplex PCR. Seen here are around 230,000 clones, 83% observed once, and the top ten hold 2% to 3%. The sequencing input was peripheral blood. The receptors here all came from a woman in her forties with active or convalescent COVID-19.

This sequence joins TRBV6-2 or TRBV6-3 and TRBJ1-1; 7 bases are shared with TRBD1. The germline gives CDR1 MNHEY, CDR2 SVGEGT. With 6 bases clipped from V and 8 bases from J, the junction kept 6 bases outside the gene matches. The CDR3 is made up of 12 amino acids. The CDR3 bases are TGTGCCAGCAGCCTTACAGGGGTGGAAGCTTTCTTT. This codes for CASSLTGVEAFF.

This chain links TRBV4-2 with TRBJ2-2, with 10 bases fitting TRBD1. The trim removed 0 bases at V and 6 bases at J, leaving 4 bases unmatched. This CDR3 has 16 residues. Germline CDR1 is LGHNA and CDR2 is YNFKEQ. Written as DNA, the CDR3 is TGTGCCAGCAGCCAAGATCCGGACAGGGGGTCCGGGGAGCTGTTTTTT. Translating it yields CASSQDPDRGSGELFF.

V gene TRBV9 combines with J gene TRBJ1-1, with D tentatively TRBD1 (5 bases). CDR3 length: 15 residues. V lost 7 bases, J lost 2 bases, and 18 bases lay in between. CDR1 is SGDLS and CDR2 is YYNGEE in the germline V gene. Here the CDR3 DNA reads TGTGCCAGCTCCCAGGACCCGGGGACTAACACTGAAGCTTTCTTT. Encoded protein: CASSQDPGTNTEAFF.

The rearrangement joins TRBV12-5 to TRBJ2-3; 8 bases fit TRBD1. The CDR3 contains 17 residues. Per the germline V gene, CDR1 is LGHNT and CDR2 is FRNRAP. The ends lost 5 bases at V and 4 bases at J; junction bases unmatched: 14. The CDR3 is CASGQTVGQGASDTQYF. The DNA for the CDR3 is TGTGCTAGTGGTCAGACCGTGGGGCAGGGGGCGTCAGATACGCAGTATTTT. Full variable domain (rest looked up from reference TRBV12-5 and TRBJ2-3): DARVTQTPRHKVTEMGQEVTMRCQPILGHNTVFWYRQTMMQGLELLAYFRNRAPLDDSGMPKDRFSAEMPDATLATLKIQPSEPRDSAVYFCASGQTVGQGASDTQYFGPGTRLTVL.

V is TRBV9 and J is TRBJ1-1, with a tentative D call TRBD1 (6 bases). The CDR3 contains 16 residues. Germline loops: CDR1 SGDLS, CDR2 YYNGEE. V was trimmed by 1 base and J by 1 base, leaving 14 bases between them. CDR3 protein: CASSVSTGKGNTEAFF. CDR3 nucleotides: TGTGCCAGCAGCGTAAGCACAGGGAAGGGGAACACTGAAGCTTTCTTT.

In its sample, this clone was seen once. J is TRBJ2-3 and V is TRBV28; 8 bases match TRBD1. CDR3 length: 22 amino acids. Germline values: CDR1 MDHEN, CDR2 SYDVKM. Germline trimming cut 3 bases from V and 6 bases from J; bases unmatched to any gene: 29. CDR3 sequence (DNA): TGTGCCAGCAGTTTCTCAGGGGGAGGACAGGGTCCAAAACTTGGGTACCGGGATACGCAGTATTTT. Translation gives CASSFSGGGQGPKLGYRDTQYF.

V gene TRBV18 combines with J gene TRBJ2-2; 10 bases map to TRBD1. The germline V gene has CDR1 KGHSH and CDR2 LQKENI. V was clipped by 3 bases and J by 7 bases; unmatched bases: 5. CDR3 length equals 15 residues. The CDR3 DNA is TGTGCCAGCTCACCGCCAGACAGGGGGCGCGGGGAGCTGTTTTTT. Its translation is CASSPPDRGRGELFF.

There are a few counts of this clone. CDR3: CASFRGGYTF. The CDR3 DNA sequence: TGTGCCAGTTTCAGGGGTGGCTACACCTTC. V usage is TRBV19 and J usage is TRBJ1-2, with D perhaps TRBD1 (6 bases). Trimming took off 8 bases at V and 7 bases at J, with 8 bases between the two ends. This CDR3 contains 10 residues. Germline V gives CDR1 LNHDA, CDR2 SQIVND (reference sequence).

V and J are TRBV19 and TRBJ1-2; D gene ambiguous. Germline loops: CDR1 LNHDA, CDR2 SQIVND (reference sequence). This CDR3 comprises 11 residues. Trimming took 0 bases from V and 8 from J, leaving 4 bases between them. The CDR3 DNA reads TGTGCCAGTAGTATAGACGGGGGCTACACCTTC. Translated: CASSIDGGYTF.

This chain links TRBV6-5 with TRBJ2-5; tentatively, D is TRBD1 (6 bases). The germline V gene encodes CDR1 MNHEY and CDR2 SVGAGI. The V end lost 7 bases, the J end lost 0 bases, and 12 bases lay between the germline ends. There are 14 residues in the CDR3. The CDR3: CASKGQPYQETQYF. As DNA, the CDR3 is TGTGCCAGCAAAGGACAGCCGTACCAAGAGACCCAGTACTTC.

This chain joins TRBV19 and TRBJ1-2, with D possibly TRBD1 on 6 matching bases. The V gene lost 3 bases and the J gene lost 4 bases, with 15 bases spanning the gap. CDR1 is LNHDA and CDR2 is SQIVND in the germline V gene (reference sequence). The length of the CDR3 is 15 residues. CDR3 loop: CASSMETGLVYGYTF. As DNA, the CDR3 is TGTGCCAGTAGTATGGAGACAGGTTTGGTCTATGGCTACACCTTC.

V and J are TRBV28 and TRBJ1-5; 7 bases are shared with TRBD1. The V and J ends lost 5 bases and 7 bases, in that order; junction bases with no gene match: 5. In germline, CDR1 is MDHEN, CDR2 SYDVKM. This CDR3 contains 13 residues. The CDR3 sequence: CASSPTQGQPQHF. DNA for the CDR3: TGTGCCAGCAGTCCGACACAGGGGCAGCCCCAGCATTTT.

This chain links TRBV2 with TRBJ2-5; no clear D gene. V lost 7 bases to trimming and J lost 0 bases, with 12 bases between them. There are 14 residues in the CDR3. Germline V gives CDR1 SNHLY, CDR2 FYNNEI. The CDR3 DNA sequence: TGTGCCAGCACTCACGAACAATACCAAGAGACCCAGTACTTC. Amino acid sequence: CASTHEQYQETQYF.

This clone has just one count. The rearrangement uses TRBV18 and TRBJ1-1; no firm D call. Germline values: CDR1 KGHSH, CDR2 LQKENI. V was pared by 5 bases and J by 0 bases, with 10 bases between. The CDR3 runs to 14 residues. CDR3 sequence (DNA): TGTGCCAGCTCAGCTAAAACAGTGAACACTGAAGCTTTCTTT. Its protein is CASSAKTVNTEAFF.

This clone came up a few times. The chain carries TRBV5-4 and TRBJ2-5, with D tentatively TRBD1 (5 bases). This CDR3 is built from 13 residues. V was trimmed by 2 bases and J by 4 bases, leaving 9 bases between them. CDR1 and CDR2 (germline): SGHNT, YYREEE (reference sequence). CDR3 DNA sequence: TGTGCCAGCAGCTTTAGACAGACAGAGACCCAGTACTTC. Translated, it gives CASSFRQTETQYF.

The CDR3, as DNA: TGCGCCAGCAGCACTCAGACAGGACCCTACGAGCAGTACTTC. Amino acids: CASSTQTGPYEQYF. This sequence joins TRBV23-1 and TRBJ2-7, with a possible D match to TRBD1 (6 bases). TRBV23-1 qualifies as an ORF whose function is uncertain. The CDR3 sequence is 14 residues long. V was cut by 6 bases and J by 2 bases, with 14 bases left in between.

This clone appeared once. The chain recombines TRBV5-1 with TRBJ2-7, with 10 bases matching TRBD1. V dropped 4 bases and J dropped 6; count of bases not matched to a gene: 10. This CDR3 is built from 15 residues. Germline V gene lookup returns CDR1 SGHRS and CDR2 YFSETQ. In DNA form, the CDR3 reads TGCGCCAGCAGCGCCGGGACAGGGGCGAGGGGCGAGCAGTACTTC. Translated, it gives CASSAGTGARGEQYF.

The CDR3 protein is CASSYSITGSNTEAFF. DNA for the CDR3: TGTGCCAGCAGTTACTCGATCACAGGGTCCAACACTGAAGCTTTCTTT. The V gene is TRBV6-2 or TRBV6-3, the J gene TRBJ1-1; maybe TRBD1 (6 bases). V lost 0 bases and J lost 2, with 13 bases in between. This CDR3 has 16 amino acids. Germline V lookup: CDR1 MNHEY, CDR2 SVGEGT.

The chain joins TRBV6-5 to TRBJ1-1, with 7 bases lining up with TRBD1. Germline CDR1 MNHEY, CDR2 SVGAGI. The V and J ends lost 5 bases and 6 bases, in that order; junction bases with no gene match: 6. This CDR3 spans 13 amino acids. The CDR3 loop reads CASSRNRGAEAFF. The DNA of the CDR3 is TGTGCCAGCAGTCGAAACAGGGGCGCTGAAGCTTTCTTT.

V is TRBV6-5 and J is TRBJ1-1; D might be TRBD1 (6 bases). V was shortened by 8 bases and J by 6 bases, with 19 bases between the two germline ends. Germline V gene sequence: CDR1 MNHEY, CDR2 SVGAGI. This CDR3 contains 14 residues. The CDR3 DNA follows: TGTGCCAGCGGGGAGGGGGGGGCCAGGGCTGAAGCTTTCTTT. It is translated as CASGEGGARAEAFF.

Note on this clone: The same CDR3 can be traced to other DNA sequences in this sample. The chain carries TRBV10-3 and TRBJ2-7, with 10 bases matching TRBD1. Per germline, CDR1 ENHRY and CDR2 SYGVKD. The CDR3 length is 13 residues. V lost 4 bases, J lost 4 bases, and 1 base stayed unmatched. The CDR3 reads CAISGDRGYEQYF. CDR3 coding DNA: TGTGCCATCAGTGGGGACAGGGGATACGAGCAGTACTTC.

This clone was picked up one time. The J gene is TRBJ1-1, the V gene TRBV11-2, with D perhaps TRBD1 (5 bases). V was clipped by 3 bases and J by 0 bases, with 14 bases between them. The CDR3 has 16 residues. CDR1 and CDR2 (germline): SGHAT, FQNNGV. CDR3 sequence reads: CASSFPRQRMNTEAFF. CDR3 sequence (DNA): TGTGCCAGCAGCTTCCCCCGACAGAGAATGAACACTGAAGCTTTCTTT.

This chain uses TRBV19 with TRBJ2-7, with TRBD2 matching over 13 bases. This CDR3 has 15 amino acids. The V gene's germline CDR1 is LNHDA and CDR2 SQIVND (reference sequence). V lost 6 bases and J lost 6; bases outside the gene matches: 8. This CDR3 is CASSSGTSGKGEQYF. The CDR3 DNA reads as TGTGCCAGTAGCTCAGGGACTAGCGGGAAAGGCGAGCAGTACTTC.

This clone was picked up a small number of times. This sequence joins TRBV5-5 and TRBJ1-5; 7 nucleotides agree with TRBD1. The J segment lost 2 bases and the V segment lost 4 bases, leaving 9 bases of the junction unmatched. CDR1 SGHKS and CDR2 YYEKEE come from the germline V gene (reference sequence). This CDR3 is 16 amino acids long. The CDR3 here is CASSLTGRKGNQPQHF. For the CDR3, the DNA is TGTGCCAGCAGCCTGACAGGGAGGAAGGGCAATCAGCCCCAGCATTTT. The whole variable domain, remainder taken from reference TRBV5-5 and TRBJ1-5, is DAGVTQSPTHLIKTRGQQVTLRCSPISGHKSVSWYQQVLGQGPQFIFQYYEKEERGRGNFPDRFSARQFPNYSSELNVNALLLGDSALYLCASSLTGRKGNQPQHFGDGTRLSIL.